This TCR beta chain was found in a study of cytomegalovirus exposure and HLA in healthy donors. Regarding the study as a whole: Researchers catalogued 164 TCR beta chains as cytomegalovirus-associated. 87-base-pair reads could not separate some V segments, including TRBV6-2 and TRBV6-3. Later analysis demonstrated an association between a missense DCLRE1C variant and TCR beta V- and J-gene trimming.

Notes on this clone: Its specificity is not known.

The primer mix had 60 Vbeta and 13 Jbeta primers. Assay used: immunoSEQ multiplex PCR; TCRdb lists only in-frame clones, some missing. Of about 160,000 clones listed, 75% to 90% were seen once; the top ten hold just over 4.5%. CDR1 and CDR2 (germline): SNHLY, FYNNEI. This CDR3 region has 14 residues. Trimming removed 7 bases from V and 7 bases from J, with 19 bases in between. The chain links TRBV2 to TRBJ1-2; the D gene is possibly TRBD1 (6 bases). The sample consisted of PBMCs. This TCR came from a woman aged 50 to 65 in good health and CMV-seropositive. CDR3 sequence reads: CASIPEGGASGYTF. CDR3 DNA: TGTGCCAGCATCCCGGAGGGGGGGGCAAGTGGCTACACCTTC.